The 32 T cell receptor beta chains listed next were all sequenced from one sample in a study of blood T cell repertoires in COVID-19. Assay used: immunoSEQ multiplex PCR; TCRdb lists only in-frame clones, some missing. The table records around 260,000 clones, more than 85% of them present only once. Sequenced sample: peripheral blood. All receptors come from a young adult with COVID-19, enrolled during active disease.

The chain recombines TRBV16 with TRBJ1-2, with TRBD1 identical over 9 bases. V lost 4 bases, J lost 6 bases, and 12 bases stayed unmatched. CDR3 size: 16 residues. Germline V gene data show CDR1 as KGHSY and CDR2 as FQNENV. In DNA form, the CDR3 reads TGTGCCAGCAGCCCATACAGGGGGCGTATAGTAGATGGCTACACCTTC. Protein product: CASSPYRGRIVDGYTF.

This rearrangement joins TRBV5-8 to TRBJ1-2, with no clear D. The CDR3 is made up of 14 amino acids. Trimming stripped 0 bases from V and 3 bases from J, with 9 bases between. The germline V gene encodes CDR1 SGHTS and CDR2 YDEGEE. In DNA, the CDR3 is TGTGCCAGCAGCTTGGCAACAGCCTACTATGGCTACACCTTC. Protein sequence: CASSLATAYYGYTF.

The chain has TRBV29-1 and TRBJ2-7; TRBD2 matches at 12 bases. This CDR3 contains 13 residues. Germline V lookup: CDR1 SQVTM, CDR2 ANQGSEA. Trimming cost V 5 bases and J 4 bases; bases outside gene matches: 3. The CDR3 protein is CSVQGLAGYEQYF. DNA for the CDR3: TGCAGCGTTCAAGGACTAGCGGGGTACGAGCAGTACTTC.

The chain is built from TRBV5-1 and TRBJ2-5; TRBD2 agrees at 13 bases. The CDR3 is made up of 20 amino acids. V shed 0 bases, J shed 4 bases, and the junction held 15 bases outside the gene matches. Germline loops: CDR1 SGHRS, CDR2 YFSETQ. CDR3 loop: CASSLEGLAGAVGSVETQYF. Here the CDR3 DNA reads TGCGCCAGCAGCTTGGAAGGACTAGCGGGAGCGGTAGGGTCGGTAGAGACCCAGTACTTC.

The V gene is TRBV5-8, the J gene TRBJ1-1, with D hard to call. V lost 2 bases and J 1 base, leaving 15 bases between the germline ends. Germline V gene sequence: CDR1 SGHTS, CDR2 YDEGEE. The CDR3 totals 16 residues. CDR3 DNA sequence: TGTGCCAGCAGCTTCGGATCTTACCTAGGGAACACTGAAGCTTTCTTT. Translating gives CASSFGSYLGNTEAFF.

The chain couples TRBV19 to TRBJ2-7; TRBD1 matches at 7 bases. The CDR3 extends over 18 amino acids. J lost 6 bases, V lost 6 bases, and 23 bases had no gene match. In germline, CDR1 is LNHDA, CDR2 SQIVND (reference sequence). CDR3 residues: CASSLKLGTVARVGEQYF. In DNA, the CDR3 is TGTGCCAGTAGCCTCAAATTGGGGACAGTGGCTAGAGTCGGCGAGCAGTACTTC.

There are a few counts of this clone. V and J are TRBV9 and TRBJ2-1, with a weak D call TRBD1 (6 bases). The V end lost 0 bases, the J end lost 7 bases, and 14 bases lay between the germline ends. Germline CDR1 SGDLS, CDR2 YYNGEE. This CDR3 is built from 15 residues. The CDR3 protein is CASSVGVQGTNEQFF. The CDR3 DNA is TGTGCCAGCAGCGTAGGGGTGCAGGGGACGAATGAGCAGTTCTTC.

As DNA, the CDR3 is TGTGCCAGCCTCGGTCCACCACGTGAGCAGTACTTC. It encodes CASLGPPREQYF. The chain joins TRBV28 to TRBJ2-7; D remains ambiguous. The CDR3 consists of 12 residues. V lost 8 bases to trimming and J lost 7 bases, with 15 bases between them. Germline V CDR1 and CDR2: MDHEN, SYDVKM.

V gene TRBV5-6 combines with J gene TRBJ2-6; D might be TRBD1 (6 bases). Germline CDR1 and CDR2: SGHDT and YYEEEE. This CDR3 contains 15 residues. V was pared by 4 bases and J by 0 bases, with 8 bases between. Here the CDR3 DNA reads TGTGCCAGCAGCCAAGGGGGCTCTGGGGCCAACGTCCTGACTTTC. Its translation is CASSQGGSGANVLTF.

This chain uses TRBV15 with TRBJ1-3; the D is unclear. The ends were cut back, 1 base at V and 2 bases at J, with 9 bases in the middle. The CDR3 is 15 residues long. Germline V gene lookup returns CDR1 LNHNV and CDR2 YYDKDF (reference sequence). CDR3 in amino acids: CATSRASGTGNTIYF. CDR3 DNA: TGTGCCACCAGCAGAGCTTCCGGGACTGGAAACACCATATATTTT. Based on the CDR3 plus reference TRBV15 and TRBJ1-3, the full variable domain is DAMVIQNPRYQVTQFGKPVTLSCSQTLNHNVMYWYQQKSSQAPKLLFHYYDKDFNNEADTPDNFQSRRPNTSFCFLDIRSPGLGDTAMYLCATSRASGTGNTIYFGEGSWLTVV.

V is TRBV27 and J is TRBJ1-2; 7 nucleotides align to TRBD1. Trimming at V came to 6 bases and at J to 5 bases, leaving 9 bases not matched to a gene. Germline V gene lookup returns CDR1 MNHEY and CDR2 SMNVEV (reference sequence). The CDR3 has 14 amino acids. The CDR3 region has the DNA TGTGCCAGCAGCACAGGGGTAGGGGGGTATGGCTACACCTTC. Protein product: CASSTGVGGYGYTF.

This chain links TRBV5-1 with TRBJ2-5, with 8 bases that match TRBD1. This CDR3 has 15 amino acids. V shed 0 bases, J shed 7 bases, and the junction held 8 bases outside the gene matches. Germline V gene sequence: CDR1 SGHRS, CDR2 YFSETQ. The CDR3 sequence: CASSLGPGGVRTQYF. The CDR3 bases are TGCGCCAGCAGCTTGGGTCCAGGGGGCGTCCGGACCCAGTACTTC.

The rearrangement joins TRBV9 to TRBJ2-1, with 7 nucleotides matching TRBD2. Germline CDR1 is SGDLS and CDR2 is YYNGEE. V trimming: 1 base; J trimming: 10 bases; junction bases outside the gene matches: 2. The CDR3 is 12 residues long. This chain's CDR3 is CASSVSAGEQFF. As DNA, the CDR3 is TGTGCCAGCAGCGTATCAGCGGGGGAGCAGTTCTTC.

The chain combines TRBV5-1 with TRBJ2-7; 15 bases map to TRBD2. The CDR3 is 18 amino acids. Germline CDR1 SGHRS, CDR2 YFSETQ. V lost 3 bases and J lost 0; bases outside the gene matches: 7. The CDR3 DNA reads TGCGCCAGCAGCTCAGGACTAGCGGGAGGGTTACGCTCCTACGAGCAGTACTTC. Its protein product is CASSSGLAGGLRSYEQYF. The complete variable domain, with remaining parts taken from reference TRBV5-1 and TRBJ2-7, reads KAGVTQTPRYLIKTRGQQVTLSCSPISGHRSVSWYQQTPGQGLQFLFEYFSETQRNKGNFPGRFSGRQFSNSRSEMNVSTLELGDSALYLCASSSGLAGGLRSYEQYFGPGTRLTVT.

This rearrangement joins TRBV2 to TRBJ1-3, with D possibly being TRBD1 (5 bases). The V end was cut by 4 bases, the J end by 2 bases, with 9 bases between. Germline V lookup: CDR1 SNHLY, CDR2 FYNNEI. The CDR3 consists of 14 residues. CDR3 amino acids: CASSVGGAGNTIYF. The CDR3 DNA reads as TGTGCCAGCAGTGTCGGGGGGGCTGGAAACACCATATATTTT.

The genes are TRBV9 and TRBJ2-3, with 14 bases identical to TRBD2. After removal of 2 bases from V and 1 base from J, the junction contained 3 bases not matched to a gene. Germline assignment: CDR1 SGDLS and CDR2 YYNGEE. The CDR3 runs 17 residues. This chain's CDR3 is CASSVGLAGAGTDTQYF. The CDR3 DNA follows: TGTGCCAGCAGCGTGGGACTAGCGGGAGCAGGCACAGATACGCAGTATTTT. The variable domain in full, with the rest retrieved from reference TRBV9 and TRBJ2-3, is DSGVTQTPKHLITATGQRVTLRCSPRSGDLSVYWYQQSLDQGLQFLIQYYNGEERAKGNILERFSAQQFPDLHSELNLSSLELGDSALYFCASSVGLAGAGTDTQYFGPGTRLTVL.

The chain joins TRBV27 to TRBJ2-7; 8 bases fit TRBD2. CDR1 MNHEY and CDR2 SMNVEV come from the germline V gene (reference sequence). There are 15 residues in the CDR3. Losses at the gene ends were 5 bases for V and 4 bases for J; bases not matched to a gene: 10. In DNA form, the CDR3 reads TGTGCCAGCAGTCCTTTACTAGCGGTTTGGTACGAGCAGTACTTC. Translating it yields CASSPLLAVWYEQYF.

The rearrangement links TRBV7-9 to TRBJ1-2; perhaps TRBD1 as D (6 bases). The CDR3 consists of 14 residues. Trimming took off 4 bases at V and 4 bases at J, with 13 bases between the two ends. CDR1 and CDR2 (germline): SEHNR, FQNEAQ (reference sequence). CDR3 protein: CASSSTGPSYGYTF. CDR3 sequence (DNA): TGTGCCAGCAGCTCCACAGGGCCTAGCTATGGCTACACCTTC.

This clone was detected only a few times. The rearrangement joins TRBV5-5 to TRBJ2-3; D is unclear. Germline values: CDR1 SGHKS, CDR2 YYEKEE (reference sequence). Trimming stripped 0 bases from V and 0 bases from J, with 11 bases between. The CDR3 is 16 amino acids. The CDR3 reads CASSLASPGSTDTQYF. The DNA of the CDR3 is TGTGCCAGCAGCTTGGCGTCGCCCGGGAGCACAGATACGCAGTATTTT.

The chain employs TRBV12-5 and TRBJ2-2, with 10 bases that match TRBD1. V lost 2 bases, J lost 0 bases, and 9 bases stayed unmatched. This CDR3 comprises 19 residues. Germline V lookup: CDR1 LGHNT, CDR2 FRNRAP. The CDR3 spells CASGLLGQGFGANTGELFF. Written as DNA, the CDR3 is TGTGCTAGTGGTTTGTTGGGACAGGGGTTCGGAGCGAACACCGGGGAGCTGTTTTTT.

The chain couples TRBV25-1 to TRBJ2-7; 12 bases fit TRBD2. Looked up from germline, CDR1 is MGHDK and CDR2 is SYGVNS. There are 17 residues in the CDR3. Germline trimming cut 2 bases from V and 4 bases from J; bases unmatched to any gene: 9. The CDR3 is CASSEAASGRAIYEQYF. In nucleotides, the CDR3 is TGTGCCAGCAGTGAAGCAGCTAGCGGGAGGGCCATTTACGAGCAGTACTTC.

The rearrangement uses TRBV28 and TRBJ2-7; 11 nucleotides agree with TRBD1. The CDR3 loop spans 16 amino acids. Germline CDR1 reads MDHEN; CDR2 reads SYDVKM. The V and J ends lost 3 bases and 3 bases, in that order; junction bases with no gene match: 7. The CDR3 protein is CASSFSGTGGDYEQYF. CDR3 bases: TGTGCCAGCAGTTTCTCCGGGACAGGGGGAGACTACGAGCAGTACTTC.

CDR3 in amino acids: CASSYSILASYNEQFF. CDR3 DNA sequence: TGTGCCAGCAGTTACTCGATTCTAGCATCCTACAATGAGCAGTTCTTC. The chain has TRBV6-5 and TRBJ2-1; D might be TRBD2 (5 bases). V gave up 0 bases and J gave up 1 base, with 10 bases separating them. Germline V gene sequence: CDR1 MNHEY, CDR2 SVGAGI. This CDR3 spans 16 amino acids.

V and J are TRBV2 and TRBJ1-5, with 10 bases fitting TRBD1. Trimming removed 4 bases from V and 5 bases from J; junction bases left unmatched: 8. Germline loops: CDR1 SNHLY, CDR2 FYNNEI. The CDR3 sequence is 16 residues long. This chain's CDR3 is CASSAGSGTGDQPQHF. The CDR3 bases are TGTGCCAGCAGTGCCGGGTCAGGGACAGGGGATCAGCCCCAGCATTTT.

This chain links TRBV7-6 with TRBJ2-2; 8 bases match TRBD1. The germline V gene encodes CDR1 SGHVS and CDR2 FNYEAQ. The CDR3 totals 15 residues. V lost 5 bases to trimming and J lost 6 bases; unmatched junction nucleotides: 8. CDR3 sequence: CASSPGQGPPGELFF. CDR3 sequence (DNA): TGTGCCAGCAGCCCCGGACAGGGTCCCCCCGGGGAGCTGTTTTTT.

The genes are TRBV19 and TRBJ2-5; 7 bases align to TRBD1. The CDR3 is made up of 14 amino acids. CDR1 and CDR2 (germline): LNHDA, SQIVND (reference sequence). The J segment lost 7 bases and the V segment lost 7 bases, leaving 12 bases of the junction unmatched. In nucleotides, the CDR3 is TGTGCCAGTACCCCGACAGGGACCAGTTGGACCCAGTACTTC. It is translated as CASTPTGTSWTQYF.

V usage is TRBV30 and J usage is TRBJ1-2; perhaps TRBD1 as D (6 bases). CDR1 and CDR2 from the germline V gene are GTSNPN and SVGIG (reference sequence). The CDR3 is 13 amino acids. Trimming took off 3 bases at V and 4 bases at J, with 12 bases between the two ends. The CDR3: CAWSYRAGYGYTF. CDR3 nucleotides: TGTGCCTGGAGCTACAGGGCGGGCTATGGCTACACCTTC.

The J gene is TRBJ1-5, the V gene TRBV4-1, with D unclear. The CDR3 totals 14 residues. The V and J ends lost 0 bases and 11 bases respectively, with 14 bases between them. Germline V gene sequence: CDR1 MGHRA, CDR2 YSYEKL. The CDR3, as DNA: TGCGCCAGCAGCCAAGAGCACCGCGCCGGGGCCCAGCATTTT. This codes for CASSQEHRAGAQHF.

As concerns this clone: One end of the junction does not line up with germline, which may come from a read error. Different DNA sequences within this sample yield the same CDR3. The chain links TRBV5-1 to TRBJ2-5; TRBD1 matches 7 bases. This CDR3 has 13 amino acids. Looked up from germline, CDR1 is SGHRS and CDR2 is YFSETQ. DNA of the CDR3: TGCGCCAGCAGTTTGGGACAGCAAGAGACCCAGTACTTC. Amino acids: CASSLGQQETQYF.

This clone came up a few times. The CDR3 nucleotides are TGTGCCACCAACCCCGGGACAGGTTCCTACGAGCAGTACTTC. It codes for CATNPGTGSYEQYF. The genes are TRBV10-3 and TRBJ2-7, with TRBD1 matching over 8 bases. This CDR3 region has 14 residues. CDR1 ENHRY and CDR2 SYGVKD come from the germline V gene. With 10 bases clipped from V and 1 base from J, the junction kept 9 bases outside the gene matches.

The chain joins TRBV6-1 to TRBJ1-5, with D perhaps matching TRBD1 (5 bases). Germline V gene lookup returns CDR1 MNHNS and CDR2 SASEGT. CDR3 length: 15 residues. Deletions cut 0 bases from V and 7 bases from J, with 13 bases between. CDR3 DNA: TGTGCCAGCAGTGAAGCGGTGAAGGGGTTGCAGCCCCAGCATTTT. Its translation is CASSEAVKGLQPQHF.

CDR3 sequence: CASSLDWDRSSYNSPLHF. DNA of the CDR3: TGCGCCAGCAGCTTGGATTGGGACAGGAGCTCCTATAATTCACCCCTCCACTTT. The chain links TRBV5-1 to TRBJ1-6; 8 bases map to TRBD1. The CDR3 is 18 residues long. Trimming at V came to 0 bases and at J to 0 bases, leaving 5 bases not matched to a gene. Germline-derived CDR1 and CDR2 are SGHRS and YFSETQ.